One and the same sample provided the 10 T cell receptor beta chains below, sequenced in a study of blood T cell repertoires in COVID-19. Profiling relied on immunoSEQ multiplex PCR, and the TCRdb table lists in-frame clones only, not all of them. The sample has 200,000 to 250,000 clones; 80% to 90% are singletons. The sample was PBMCs or T cells enriched from blood (not recorded which). The receptor source for this set is a man aged 30 to 45 in a cohort exposed to, infected with or recovered from COVID-19 (not recorded which).

The chain is built from TRBV7-3 and TRBJ2-1, with D possibly TRBD2 on 5 matching bases. CDR3 length equals 13 residues. Germline CDR1 and CDR2: SGHTA and FQGTGA. CDR3 nucleotides: TGTGAATCGGGGTGTAGCTCCTACAATGAGCAGTTCTTC. It translates to CESGCSSYNEQFF.

V gene TRBV5-4 combines with J gene TRBJ2-1; 8 bases align to TRBD2. V was pared by 3 bases and J by 1 base, with 9 bases of the junction left unmatched. CDR1 and CDR2 (germline): SGHNT, YYREEE (reference sequence). The CDR3 loop spans 17 amino acids. The CDR3 bases are TGTGCCAGCAGCTCGAAAAACGGGAGGGATTCCTACAATGAGCAGTTCTTC. Protein: CASSSKNGRDSYNEQFF.

This rearrangement joins TRBV28 to TRBJ2-4; maybe TRBD2 (5 bases). The CDR3 covers 13 residues. Deletions cut 1 base from V and 11 bases from J, with 12 bases between. Germline V CDR1 and CDR2: MDHEN, SYDVKM. This CDR3 is CASSLFRGEVQYF. The CDR3 nucleotides read TGTGCCAGCAGTTTATTCCGGGGAGAGGTTCAGTACTTC.

The V and J genes are TRBV3-1 (or the pseudogene TRBV3-2) and TRBJ2-1; 9 bases are shared with TRBD2. The germline V gene has CDR1 LGHDT and CDR2 YNNKEL (reference sequence). Trimming cost V 4 bases and J 5 bases; bases outside gene matches: 6. The CDR3 covers 15 residues. The CDR3 here is CASSRGLARDNEQFF. The CDR3 bases are TGTGCCAGCAGCCGGGGACTAGCCAGGGACAATGAGCAGTTCTTC.

This chain uses TRBV6-5 with TRBJ2-7; 9 bases align to TRBD2. Per the germline V gene, CDR1 is MNHEY and CDR2 is SVGAGI. V lost 6 bases, J lost 3 bases, and 6 bases stayed unmatched. This CDR3 spans 14 amino acids. The CDR3 region is CASRGGTSSYEQYF. In DNA, the CDR3 is TGTGCCAGCAGGGGTGGGACTAGCAGCTACGAGCAGTACTTC.

The chain has TRBV5-1 and TRBJ1-5; TRBD1 matches 8 bases. J lost 2 bases, V lost 3 bases, and 4 bases had no gene match. The CDR3 runs to 15 residues. In germline, CDR1 is SGHRS, CDR2 YFSETQ. CDR3 sequence reads: CASSYAGGGNQPQHF. CDR3 nucleotides: TGCGCCAGCAGCTATGCAGGGGGCGGCAATCAGCCCCAGCATTTT.

The chain couples TRBV20-1 to TRBJ1-1; D not resolved. V lost 4 bases and J 0 bases, leaving 3 bases between the germline ends. In germline, CDR1 is DFQATT, CDR2 SNEGSKA (reference sequence). This CDR3 spans 11 amino acids. CDR3 amino acids: CSAIMNTEAFF. The CDR3 coding sequence is TGCAGTGCTATTATGAACACTGAAGCTTTCTTT.

This chain joins TRBV6-1 and TRBJ2-3; 8 nucleotides agree with TRBD1. The CDR3 is made up of 16 amino acids. Germline-derived CDR1 and CDR2 are MNHNS and SASEGT. Germline trimming cut 4 bases from V and 2 bases from J; bases unmatched to any gene: 8. CDR3 coding DNA: TGTGCCAGCAGTGTAACAGGGGGGTTTCCCACAGATACGCAGTATTTT. Protein sequence: CASSVTGGFPTDTQYF.

The chain carries TRBV5-5 and TRBJ2-1; a possible D gene is TRBD2 (6 bases). Germline V gene data show CDR1 as SGHKS and CDR2 as YYEKEE (reference sequence). This CDR3 region has 13 residues. Trimming removed 2 bases at V and 6 bases at J, with 9 bases between. This CDR3 reads CASSFLASNEQFF. The CDR3 DNA follows: TGTGCCAGCAGCTTCCTAGCGAGCAATGAGCAGTTCTTC.

The J gene is TRBJ1-6, the V gene TRBV6-5; 9 bases align to TRBD1. CDR1 and CDR2 from the germline V gene are MNHEY and SVGAGI. The trim removed 4 bases at V and 10 bases at J, leaving 8 bases unmatched. The CDR3 is 15 amino acids. CDR3 protein: CASSLGQGLRSPLHF. The CDR3 DNA follows: TGTGCCAGCAGTTTGGGACAGGGCTTGAGGTCACCCCTCCACTTT.